What follows are 25 T cell receptor beta chains derived from one specimen sequenced in a study of cytomegalovirus exposure and HLA in healthy donors. Vbeta (60) and Jbeta (13) primers were used in the PCR. The assay was immunoSEQ multiplex PCR, and TCRdb's table has in-frame clones only and misses some. The table lists about 180,000 clones, about three quarters of them singletons. Sequencing used PBMCs. All receptors derive from a man aged 40-55 years in good health and CMV-seronegative.

The V call is TRBV30, the J call TRBJ2-1; TRBD2 matches at 8 bases. The J segment lost 8 bases and the V segment lost 0 bases, leaving 9 bases of the junction unmatched. Germline assignment: CDR1 GTSNPN and CDR2 SVGIG (reference sequence). The CDR3 is 15 residues long. CDR3 residues: CAWSVPHIAGYEQFF. Here the CDR3 DNA reads TGTGCCTGGAGTGTACCCCACATAGCGGGGTATGAGCAGTTCTTC.

The rearrangement uses TRBV6-5 and TRBJ2-7, with D perhaps matching TRBD2 (7 bases). The germline V gene has CDR1 MNHEY and CDR2 SVGAGI. The V gene lost 7 bases and the J gene lost 7 bases, with 17 bases spanning the gap. The CDR3 has 13 amino acids. CDR3 coding DNA: TGTGCCAGCATTCGGGGGGCCGGGGGGGAGCAGTACTTC. The encoded protein is CASIRGAGGEQYF.

The CDR3 region has the DNA TGTGCCAGCAGCCAATTTAAAGCGGGGGAGATCACAGATACGCAGTATTTT. Its translation is CASSQFKAGEITDTQYF. The rearrangement links TRBV14 to TRBJ2-3; TRBD2 agrees at 8 bases. The length of the CDR3 is 17 residues. Germline-derived CDR1 and CDR2 are SGHDN and FVKESK. The J segment lost 2 bases and the V segment lost 2 bases, leaving 9 bases of the junction unmatched.

The gene calls are TRBV6-5 and TRBJ2-5, with unresolved D. The V end lost 4 bases, the J end lost 4 bases, and 10 bases lay between the germline ends. The germline V gene has CDR1 MNHEY and CDR2 SVGAGI. This CDR3 region has 13 residues. The CDR3 nucleotides are TGTGCCAGCAGTTGGATCAGAGGAGAGACCCAGTACTTC. This translates into CASSWIRGETQYF.

The chain links TRBV7-2 to TRBJ1-3, with D unclear. The CDR3 totals 14 residues. V shed 1 base and J shed 0 bases, with 4 bases lying between them. Germline V gene lookup returns CDR1 SGHTA and CDR2 FQGNSA. The CDR3 nucleotides are TGTGCCAGCAGCTTAGTAAACTCTGGAAACACCATATATTTT. It specifies CASSLVNSGNTIYF.

CDR3 in amino acids: CATSRDSGGGHNEQFF. DNA of the CDR3: TGTGCCACCAGCAGAGATTCGGGGGGGGGCCACAATGAGCAGTTCTTC. This rearrangement joins TRBV15 to TRBJ2-1, with TRBD2 matching over 8 bases. V shed 0 bases, J shed 5 bases, and the junction held 6 bases outside the gene matches. CDR3 size: 16 residues. Germline CDR1 LNHNV, CDR2 YYDKDF (reference sequence). Complete variable domain (other parts from reference TRBV15 and TRBJ2-1): DAMVIQNPRYQVTQFGKPVTLSCSQTLNHNVMYWYQQKSSQAPKLLFHYYDKDFNNEADTPDNFQSRRPNTSFCFLDIRSPGLGDTAMYLCATSRDSGGGHNEQFFGPGTRLTVL.

V is TRBV4-1 and J is TRBJ2-7; TRBD2 agrees at 14 bases. Germline CDR1 reads MGHRA; CDR2 reads YSYEKL. The length of the CDR3 is 17 residues. V was clipped by 6 bases and J by 0 bases; unmatched bases: 7. The CDR3 DNA reads TGCGCCAGCAGTCGGACTAGCGGGGGGTCCAGCTCCTACGAGCAGTACTTC. Translation: CASSRTSGGSSSYEQYF.

The chain employs TRBV14 and TRBJ1-2, with no clear D. The CDR3 contains 17 residues. V lost 4 bases and J 0 bases, leaving 18 bases between the germline ends. Germline loops: CDR1 SGHDN, CDR2 FVKESK. DNA of the CDR3: TGTGCCAGCAGCCCCGCGGCAGGAACGGGGACTAACTATGGCTACACCTTC. It encodes CASSPAAGTGTNYGYTF.

The chain is built from TRBV12-2 and TRBJ2-7; the DNA was not used to check the table's D call, TRBD1. TRBV12-2 is a pseudogene segment. The CDR3 totals 15 residues. CDR3 region: CASRLSRDRAYEQYF. In DNA form, the CDR3 reads TGTGCAAGTCGCTTATCCCGGGACAGGGCCTACGAGCAGTACTTC.

V is TRBV5-1 and J is TRBJ2-5; 11 bases line up with TRBD2. Trimming removed 3 bases from V and 4 bases from J; junction bases left unmatched: 5. This CDR3 contains 15 residues. From germline, CDR1 is SGHRS and CDR2 YFSETQ. The CDR3 sequence is CASSSTSGKPETQYF. Written as DNA, the CDR3 is TGCGCCAGCAGCTCGACTAGCGGGAAGCCAGAGACCCAGTACTTC.

The chain is built from TRBV28 and TRBJ2-1, with D perhaps matching TRBD1 (6 bases). The V end lost 2 bases, the J end lost 12 bases, and 17 bases lay between the germline ends. The V gene's germline CDR1 is MDHEN and CDR2 SYDVKM. CDR3 length: 14 residues. Here the CDR3 reads CASSLPQGIRGQFF. The CDR3 DNA follows: TGTGCCAGCAGTTTACCCCAGGGGATCCGGGGGCAGTTCTTC.

This chain uses TRBV11-2 with TRBJ2-7, with 12 positions matching TRBD2. Germline loops: CDR1 SGHAT, CDR2 FQNNGV. The CDR3 contains 15 residues. V gave up 4 bases and J gave up 4 bases; unmatched junction bases: 5. CDR3 nucleotides: TGTGCCAGCAGCTCGCCGACTAGCGGGAGATACGAGCAGTACTTC. This encodes CASSSPTSGRYEQYF. The full variable domain, rest sourced from reference TRBV11-2 and TRBJ2-7, is EAGVAQSPRYKIIEKRQSVAFWCNPISGHATLYWYQQILGQGPKLLIQFQNNGVVDDSQLPKDRFSAERLKGVDSTLKIQPAKLEDSAVYLCASSSPTSGRYEQYFGPGTRLTVT.

This CDR3 reads CASSPGQLRYGYTF. The CDR3 DNA is TGTGCCAGCAGCCCCGGACAGCTTCGCTATGGCTACACCTTC. The chain is built from TRBV7-9 and TRBJ1-2, with D perhaps TRBD1 (6 bases). The CDR3 sequence is 14 residues long. CDR1 and CDR2 from the germline V gene are SEHNR and FQNEAQ (reference sequence). V dropped 5 bases and J dropped 4 bases, with 14 bases sitting between them.

V is TRBV5-1 and J is TRBJ2-7, with 12 bases lining up with TRBD2. Germline CDR1 SGHRS, CDR2 YFSETQ. V dropped 5 bases and J dropped 3; count of bases not matched to a gene: 3. The CDR3 spans 14 residues. This CDR3 is CASRQGLAGYEQYF. As DNA, the CDR3 is TGCGCCAGCAGGCAGGGACTAGCGGGCTACGAGCAGTACTTC.

The rearrangement links TRBV19 to TRBJ1-1, with 9 bases that match TRBD1. V dropped 8 bases and J dropped 5; count of bases not matched to a gene: 12. The CDR3 length is 15 residues. Germline CDR1 reads LNHDA; CDR2 reads SQIVND (reference sequence). Here the CDR3 DNA reads TGTGCCAGTGCCACCGGGACAGGGCCGTTTACTGAAGCTTTCTTT. Its translation is CASATGTGPFTEAFF.

The chain joins TRBV7-6 to TRBJ2-3, with D perhaps matching TRBD1 (5 bases). The CDR3 is made up of 16 amino acids. CDR1 is SGHVS, CDR2 FNYEAQ, per germline. The germline V and J ends were trimmed by 3 bases and 0 bases, with 13 bases remaining between them. The CDR3 sequence is CASSFSRVRSTDTQYF. CDR3 nucleotide sequence: TGTGCCAGCAGCTTCTCCAGGGTCAGAAGCACAGATACGCAGTATTTT.

The chain employs TRBV2 and TRBJ2-7; 10 bases are a match to TRBD2. Germline loops: CDR1 SNHLY, CDR2 FYNNEI. V was pared by 5 bases and J by 2 bases, with 6 bases of the junction left unmatched. The CDR3 is 15 residues long. The CDR3 nucleotides are TGTGCCAGCAGTATTTATAGCGGGGGGACCTACGAGCAGTACTTC. Its translation: CASSIYSGGTYEQYF. Full variable domain (rest looked up from reference TRBV2 and TRBJ2-7): EPEVTQTPSHQVTQMGQEVILRCVPISNHLYFYWYRQILGQKVEFLVSFYNNEISEKSEIFDDQFSVERPDGSNFTLKIRSTKLEDSAMYFCASSIYSGGTYEQYFGPGTRLTVT.

V and J are TRBV6-1 and TRBJ1-5; TRBD1 agrees at 9 bases. With V trimmed by 2 bases and J by 8 bases, 4 bases remained unmatched. CDR3 length: 14 amino acids. The germline V gene encodes CDR1 MNHNS and CDR2 SASEGT. CDR3: CASSENRGLKPQHF. The DNA for the CDR3 is TGTGCCAGCAGTGAAAACAGGGGGCTTAAGCCCCAGCATTTT.

The chain recombines TRBV4-1 with TRBJ2-6; D is unresolved. Trimming took 4 bases from V and 9 from J, leaving 13 bases between them. CDR1 and CDR2 from the germline V gene are MGHRA and YSYEKL. This CDR3 comprises 14 residues. CDR3 sequence reads: CASSPAEWSNVLTF. The CDR3 region has the DNA TGCGCCAGCAGCCCTGCGGAGTGGAGCAACGTCCTGACTTTC.

V and J are TRBV29-1 and TRBJ1-2, with 9 bases aligning to TRBD1. The CDR3 is 14 amino acids. V lost 5 bases, J lost 1 base, and 5 bases stayed unmatched. Germline loops: CDR1 SQVTM, CDR2 ANQGSEA. CDR3 coding DNA: TGCAGCGTTCCGGGACAGGGTCTTAACTATGGCTACACCTTC. The encoded protein is CSVPGQGLNYGYTF.

V and J are TRBV6-1 and TRBJ1-3, with TRBD1 matching over 7 bases. Germline V gene sequence: CDR1 MNHNS, CDR2 SASEGT. The CDR3 covers 18 residues. V lost 1 base, J lost 0 bases, and 9 bases stayed unmatched. In DNA, the CDR3 is TGTGCCAGCAGTGAAGGGACAGGCGGTTTCCCCTCTGGAAACACCATATATTTT. It specifies CASSEGTGGFPSGNTIYF.

The CDR3 nucleotides read TGCGCCAGCAGCCAAGATAGAGGAGGTAATGGCTACACCTTC. This gives the protein CASSQDRGGNGYTF. This chain joins TRBV4-3 and TRBJ1-2; D gene ambiguous. Germline CDR1 and CDR2: LGHNA and YSLEER. This CDR3 is 14 amino acids long. Trimming cost V 0 bases and J 6 bases, with 11 bases left between them.

In its sample, this clone was seen a few times. This chain joins TRBV6-5 and TRBJ2-1; 7 nucleotides match TRBD2. The length of the CDR3 is 12 residues. V shed 8 bases, J shed 7 bases, and the junction held 5 bases outside the gene matches. The germline V gene encodes CDR1 MNHEY and CDR2 SVGAGI. CDR3: CASGRVGNEQFF. CDR3 nucleotides: TGTGCCAGCGGGAGGGTGGGAAATGAGCAGTTCTTC.

The CDR3, as DNA: TGTGCCAGCAGCGACAGACAGGGTGCCGGGGAGCTGTTTTTT. It yields the protein CASSDRQGAGELFF. The chain joins TRBV7-2 to TRBJ2-2, with TRBD1 matching over 7 bases. The germline CDR1 and CDR2 sequences are SGHTA and FQGNSA. The CDR3 extends over 14 amino acids. V gave up 5 bases and J gave up 6 bases; unmatched junction bases: 6. Full variable domain (rest looked up from reference TRBV7-2 and TRBJ2-2): GAGVSQSPSNKVTEKGKDVELRCDPISGHTALYWYRQSLGQGLEFLIYFQGNSAPDKSGLPSDRFSAERTGGSVSTLTIQRTQQEDSAVYLCASSDRQGAGELFFGEGSRLTVL.

This clone appeared a single time. The V call is TRBV19, the J call TRBJ1-2; maybe TRBD1 (6 bases). Germline CDR1 LNHDA, CDR2 SQIVND (reference sequence). CDR3 length: 14 residues. The germline V and J ends were trimmed by 3 bases and 4 bases, with 12 bases remaining between them. CDR3 nucleotides: TGTGCCAGTAGTATCCAGGGGATAGGCTATGGCTACACCTTC. Its translation: CASSIQGIGYGYTF. Full variable domain (missing parts from reference TRBV19 and TRBJ1-2): DGGITQSPKYLFRKEGQNVTLSCEQNLNHDAMYWYRQDPGQGLRLIYYSQIVNDFQKGDIAEGYSVSREKKESFPLTVTSAQKNPTAFYLCASSIQGIGYGYTFGSGTRLTVV.